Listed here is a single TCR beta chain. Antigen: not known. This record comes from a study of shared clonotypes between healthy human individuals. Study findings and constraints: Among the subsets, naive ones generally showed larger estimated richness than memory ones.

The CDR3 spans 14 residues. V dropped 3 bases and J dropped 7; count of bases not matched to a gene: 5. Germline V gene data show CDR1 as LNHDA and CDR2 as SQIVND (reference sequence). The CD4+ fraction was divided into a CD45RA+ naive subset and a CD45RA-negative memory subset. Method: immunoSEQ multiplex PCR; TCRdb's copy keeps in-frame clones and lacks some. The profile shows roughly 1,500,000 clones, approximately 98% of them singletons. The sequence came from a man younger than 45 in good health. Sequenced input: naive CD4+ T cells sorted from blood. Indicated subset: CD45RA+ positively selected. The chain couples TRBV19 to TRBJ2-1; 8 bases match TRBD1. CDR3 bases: TGTGCCAGTAGTATCCAGGGGGCGGAAAATGAGCAGTTCTTC. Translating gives CASSIQGAENEQFF.